This passage covers 28 T cell receptor beta chains from one sample sequenced in a study of shared clonotypes between healthy human individuals. Sequencing was performed with immunoSEQ multiplex PCR; in TCRdb, only in-frame clones are kept and a portion is missing. Of some 240,000 clones listed, 65% are singletons. The sample comprised memory CD4+ T cells sorted from blood. The subset is: CD45RA-negative fraction. These receptors were collected from a young man in good health.

The chain is built from TRBV11-2 and TRBJ2-3, with TRBD1 as a possible D gene (6 bases). This CDR3 is built from 14 residues. V was trimmed by 3 bases and J by 0 bases, leaving 7 bases between them. CDR1 is SGHAT, CDR2 FQNNGV, per germline. The CDR3 reads CASSFDRSTDTQYF. Here the CDR3 DNA reads TGTGCCAGCAGCTTTGACAGGAGCACAGATACGCAGTATTTT.

The gene calls are TRBV5-5 and TRBJ2-3; tentative D call: TRBD2 (6 bases). CDR3 size: 14 residues. Trimming removed 0 bases from V and 3 bases from J, with 8 bases in between. Germline CDR1 and CDR2: SGHKS and YYEKEE (reference sequence). The CDR3 coding sequence is TGTGCCAGCAGCTTGGGTAGCGGAACAGATACGCAGTATTTT. Translating it yields CASSLGSGTDTQYF.

A few counts support this clone. This chain links TRBV5-1 with TRBJ2-7; 10 bases are shared with TRBD2. The germline gives CDR1 SGHRS, CDR2 YFSETQ. CDR3 size: 21 residues. Trimming removed 0 bases from V and 5 bases from J; junction bases left unmatched: 23. Here the CDR3 reads CASSLVSGGQVAGGGGHEQYF. The CDR3 DNA reads as TGCGCCAGCAGCTTGGTTTCGGGTGGCCAAGTAGCGGGAGGTGGTGGCCACGAGCAGTACTTC.

The CDR3 DNA reads as TGTGCCAGCAGTTTATCTGGACTAGCCTACGAGCAGTACTTC. It translates to CASSLSGLAYEQYF. This rearrangement joins TRBV27 to TRBJ2-7; 7 nucleotides match TRBD2. CDR3 length equals 14 residues. From germline, CDR1 is MNHEY and CDR2 SMNVEV (reference sequence). The V segment lost 0 bases and the J segment 2 bases; nucleotides outside the gene matches: 1.

The rearrangement uses TRBV2 and TRBJ2-3; TRBD2 matches at 8 bases. The CDR3 is made up of 15 amino acids. CDR1 is SNHLY and CDR2 is FYNNEI in the germline V gene. Trimming removed 4 bases from V and 1 base from J; junction bases left unmatched: 4. CDR3 protein: CASSGDGRGTDTQYF. The CDR3 DNA is TGTGCCAGCAGTGGGGACGGGAGGGGCACAGATACGCAGTATTTT.

In nucleotides, the CDR3 is TGTGCCAGCAGCCCCCTCGCCCTAGCGGAATACAATGAGCAGTTCTTC. It specifies CASSPLALAEYNEQFF. This chain links TRBV14 with TRBJ2-1; TRBD2 agrees at 7 bases. This CDR3 region has 16 residues. Germline V gives CDR1 SGHDN, CDR2 FVKESK. J lost 4 bases, V lost 4 bases, and 10 bases had no gene match.

The chain couples TRBV28 to TRBJ2-6; 7 nucleotides line up with TRBD2. Germline V gene sequence: CDR1 MDHEN, CDR2 SYDVKM. Trimming took 8 bases from V and 2 from J; bases not matched to a gene: 9. CDR3 length: 16 amino acids. The CDR3 spells CASLPTSSTGANVLTF. The CDR3 nucleotides are TGTGCCAGCTTACCGACTAGCAGTACTGGGGCCAACGTCCTGACTTTC.

The genes are TRBV7-2 and TRBJ1-1; the D gene is possibly TRBD1 (6 bases). Germline values: CDR1 SGHTA, CDR2 FQGNSA. The CDR3 is 14 amino acids. With 3 bases removed from V and 4 bases from J, the gap between germline ends came to 12 bases. The CDR3 bases are TGTGCCAGCAGCTTCTGGGACAACGCCACTGAAGCTTTCTTT. It is translated as CASSFWDNATEAFF.

This clone was observed a handful of times. The J gene is TRBJ2-5, the V gene TRBV2; TRBD2 might be the D (6 bases). Germline-derived CDR1 and CDR2 are SNHLY and FYNNEI. Trimming pared 5 bases from V and 5 bases from J, leaving 9 bases between. CDR3 length equals 12 residues. The CDR3 region has the DNA TGTGCCAGCAGTAGTGGGAGGGAGACCCAGTACTTC. Residues: CASSSGRETQYF.

J is TRBJ2-3 and V is TRBV5-1; D is undetermined. Trimming shortened V by 5 bases and J by 0 bases, and 7 bases separated the two germline ends. The CDR3 totals 13 residues. In germline, CDR1 is SGHRS, CDR2 YFSETQ. Here the CDR3 reads CASREYSTDTQYF. As DNA, the CDR3 is TGCGCCAGCAGAGAGTATAGCACAGATACGCAGTATTTT. Filled out from reference TRBV5-1 and TRBJ2-3, the complete variable domain reads KAGVTQTPRYLIKTRGQQVTLSCSPISGHRSVSWYQQTPGQGLQFLFEYFSETQRNKGNFPGRFSGRQFSNSRSEMNVSTLELGDSALYLCASREYSTDTQYFGPGTRLTVL.

This chain connects TRBV7-2 to TRBJ2-3; 10 bases are shared with TRBD2. The CDR3 contains 18 residues. The germline CDR1 and CDR2 sequences are SGHTA and FQGNSA. V lost 4 bases to trimming and J lost 2 bases; unmatched junction nucleotides: 12. This CDR3 is CASSSSGSVVWTTDTQYF. CDR3 DNA sequence: TGTGCCAGCAGCTCTAGCGGGAGCGTAGTTTGGACCACAGATACGCAGTATTTT.

This chain joins TRBV9 and TRBJ2-1, with TRBD2 matching over 8 bases. Germline V gene sequence: CDR1 SGDLS, CDR2 YYNGEE. This CDR3 region has 18 residues. With 4 bases clipped from V and 7 bases from J, the junction kept 19 bases outside the gene matches. The CDR3 nucleotides are TGTGCCAGCAGCCCCTTTCCTCTTCGAGCGGGAGTATCAAATGAGCAGTTCTTC. It translates to CASSPFPLRAGVSNEQFF.

The chain combines TRBV29-1 with TRBJ2-3; 9 nucleotides line up with TRBD1. Unmatched junction bases numbered 13, after V lost 6 bases and J lost 3 bases. The CDR3 runs 16 residues. Germline values: CDR1 SQVTM, CDR2 ANQGSEA. CDR3 loop: CSVIGTRDRVTDTQYF. DNA for the CDR3: TGCAGCGTCATTGGGACCCGGGACAGGGTAACAGATACGCAGTATTTT.

As concerns this clone: Compared with germline, one end of the junction differs, possibly owing to a read error. CDR3 coding DNA: TGCACCAGCATGACTAGCGGGAGGAATGAGCAGTTCTTC. It is translated as CTSMTSGRNEQFF. The V and J genes are TRBV10-2 and TRBJ2-1, with TRBD2 identical over 13 bases. Germline V gene sequence: CDR1 WSHSY, CDR2 SAAADI. The CDR3 loop spans 13 amino acids.

The V call is TRBV11-2, the J call TRBJ1-1, with 7 bases identical to TRBD1. CDR3 size: 14 residues. J was trimmed by 5 bases and V by 5 bases; bases with no gene match: 8. Looked up from germline, CDR1 is SGHAT and CDR2 is FQNNGV. The CDR3, as DNA: TGTGCCAGCAGCCGAACAGGGGCAGGGACTGAAGCTTTCTTT. It specifies CASSRTGAGTEAFF.

The chain has TRBV9 and TRBJ1-1; D is unresolved. V shed 3 bases and J shed 4 bases, with 13 bases lying between them. Germline-derived CDR1 and CDR2 are SGDLS and YYNGEE. The CDR3 contains 14 residues. The DNA for the CDR3 is TGTGCCAGCAGCGAGACCTCTTGGGGCACTGAAGCTTTCTTT. It codes for CASSETSWGTEAFF.

The sample holds a few counts of this clone. The chain is built from TRBV19 and TRBJ2-1; a possible D gene is TRBD2 (5 bases). V lost 7 bases to trimming and J lost 4 bases, with 11 bases between them. The length of the CDR3 is 13 residues. In germline, CDR1 is LNHDA, CDR2 SQIVND (reference sequence). CDR3 region: CASTSRGYNEQFF. In DNA, the CDR3 is TGTGCCAGTACCTCCCGGGGATACAATGAGCAGTTCTTC.

The rearrangement joins TRBV20-1 to TRBJ2-3; 7 positions agree with TRBD2. This CDR3 contains 10 residues. After removal of 6 bases from V and 6 bases from J, the junction contained 0 bases not matched to a gene. Germline loops: CDR1 DFQATT, CDR2 SNEGSKA (reference sequence). The CDR3 DNA follows: TGCAGTGCCGGGAGGGATACGCAGTATTTT. Translating it yields CSAGRDTQYF.

This clone was observed a handful of times. The chain couples TRBV29-1 to TRBJ2-7; D may be TRBD1 (5 bases). The V end lost 7 bases, the J end lost 2 bases, and 15 bases lay between the germline ends. This CDR3 region has 13 residues. Germline V gene data show CDR1 as SQVTM and CDR2 as ANQGSEA. CDR3: CSAIQGRPYEQYF. For the CDR3, the DNA is TGCAGCGCCATTCAGGGAAGACCCTACGAGCAGTACTTC.

The V call is TRBV5-4, the J call TRBJ2-7; 7 positions agree with TRBD1. Germline trimming cut 4 bases from V and 0 bases from J; bases unmatched to any gene: 7. This CDR3 is built from 15 residues. The germline V gene encodes CDR1 SGHNT and CDR2 YYREEE (reference sequence). The CDR3 DNA reads TGTGCCAGCAGCCAAGGGACAGCCCGCTCCTACGAGCAGTACTTC. It encodes CASSQGTARSYEQYF.

The chain joins TRBV4-3 to TRBJ2-7, with D possibly matching TRBD1 (5 bases). The ends were cut back, 2 bases at V and 6 bases at J, with 11 bases in the middle. CDR1 and CDR2 from the germline V gene are LGHNA and YSLEER. This CDR3 contains 13 residues. The CDR3 nucleotides read TGCGCCAGCAGCCAACTTACTGGGGCCGAGCAGTACTTC. As protein: CASSQLTGAEQYF.

The J gene is TRBJ2-7, the V gene TRBV7-9; 7 positions agree with TRBD1. CDR3 length equals 14 residues. Germline values: CDR1 SEHNR, CDR2 FQNEAQ (reference sequence). V gave up 5 bases and J gave up 3 bases; unmatched junction bases: 7. Written as DNA, the CDR3 is TGTGCCAGCAGCACCCGACAGGGCTACTACGAGCAGTACTTC. Its translation is CASSTRQGYYEQYF.

V gene TRBV5-1 combines with J gene TRBJ2-1; TRBD1 is a possible D gene (5 bases). The CDR3 extends over 15 amino acids. Per germline, CDR1 SGHRS and CDR2 YFSETQ. V gave up 0 bases and J gave up 5 bases, with 12 bases separating them. CDR3: CASSLGRAGNNEQFF. In DNA form, the CDR3 reads TGCGCCAGCAGCTTGGGGAGAGCAGGGAACAATGAGCAGTTCTTC.

The V call is TRBV29-1, the J call TRBJ2-1; D is perhaps TRBD2 (6 bases). V dropped 5 bases and J dropped 7 bases, with 12 bases sitting between them. From germline, CDR1 is SQVTM and CDR2 ANQGSEA. This CDR3 comprises 12 residues. The CDR3 coding sequence is TGCAGCGTTTGGGACCTAGCGAATGAGCAGTTCTTC. It is translated as CSVWDLANEQFF.

This chain uses TRBV14 with TRBJ2-2, with 10 bases aligning to TRBD1. Per the germline V gene, CDR1 is SGHDN and CDR2 is FVKESK. Trimming took 7 bases from V and 5 from J; bases not matched to a gene: 4. This CDR3 is built from 14 residues. The CDR3 nucleotides are TGTGCCAGCAAAGGGGACAGGGGAACCGGGGAGCTGTTTTTT. Amino acid sequence: CASKGDRGTGELFF.

This clone was found a few times. DNA for the CDR3: TGTGCCAGCAGCCCCGACAGGGTCTATGGCTACACCTTC. Protein sequence: CASSPDRVYGYTF. The chain is built from TRBV9 and TRBJ1-2; 7 nucleotides line up with TRBD1. Germline values: CDR1 SGDLS, CDR2 YYNGEE. The CDR3 runs 13 residues. J lost 4 bases, V lost 4 bases, and 4 bases had no gene match. Full variable domain (remainder filled in from reference TRBV9 and TRBJ1-2): DSGVTQTPKHLITATGQRVTLRCSPRSGDLSVYWYQQSLDQGLQFLIQYYNGEERAKGNILERFSAQQFPDLHSELNLSSLELGDSALYFCASSPDRVYGYTFGSGTRLTVV.

The V call is TRBV6-5, the J call TRBJ1-1; unclear D gene. V lost 2 bases, J lost 4 bases, and 14 bases lay in between. This CDR3 has 15 amino acids. CDR1 is MNHEY, CDR2 SVGAGI, per germline. This chain's CDR3 is CASSYDPTLGTEAFF. The CDR3 bases are TGTGCCAGCAGTTACGATCCGACCTTGGGCACTGAAGCTTTCTTT.

This clone was seen repeatedly, ten times or more. The CDR3 is CASSNDGRTQYF. CDR3 bases: TGTGCCAGCAGCAACGATGGGCGGACCCAGTACTTC. The rearrangement joins TRBV5-4 to TRBJ2-5, with no clear D. CDR3 length equals 12 residues. Germline CDR1 is SGHNT and CDR2 is YYREEE (reference sequence). V lost 4 bases and J 7 bases, leaving 11 bases between the germline ends.